This T cell receptor (beta chain) was identified in a study of blood T cell repertoires in COVID-19. Overall study: Spain, Italy and the United States supplied samples that represented acute and convalescent COVID-19. From T cells, B-cell-depleted T cells, or PBMCs came the material, which was cDNA or gDNA.

In the source study's methods: Amplified reference gene primers provided the basis for estimating nucleated cell counts. Here immunoSEQ multiplex PCR was the method, and the copy in TCRdb shows in-frame clones only, minus some. The V and J calls and clone size were taken over from that table, and D and trimming were inferred from the DNA. The sample lists about 190,000 clones; 80% to 90% were seen once. J lost 6 bases, V lost 7 bases, and 9 bases had no gene match. The CDR3 contains 14 residues. Germline V gene lookup returns CDR1 SGHTA and CDR2 FQGNSA. This receptor was obtained from a man younger than 45 with active or convalescent COVID-19. Sequencing was performed on peripheral blood. The chain links TRBV7-2 to TRBJ2-7, with 10 nucleotides matching TRBD1. The DNA for the CDR3 is TGTGCCAGCATCTACCAGGACAGGGGGAGCGAGCAGTACTTC. As protein: CASIYQDRGSEQYF.